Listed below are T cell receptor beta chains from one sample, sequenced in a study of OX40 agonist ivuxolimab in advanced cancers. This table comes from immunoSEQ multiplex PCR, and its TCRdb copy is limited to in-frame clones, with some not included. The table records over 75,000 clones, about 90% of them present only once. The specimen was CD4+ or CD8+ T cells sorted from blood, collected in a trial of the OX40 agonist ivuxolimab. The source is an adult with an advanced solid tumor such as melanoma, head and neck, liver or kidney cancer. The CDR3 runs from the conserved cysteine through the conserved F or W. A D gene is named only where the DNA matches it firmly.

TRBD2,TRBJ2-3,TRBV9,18,CASSLTGTSGLMGDTQYF
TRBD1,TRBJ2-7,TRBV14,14,CASSYGTGAYEQYF
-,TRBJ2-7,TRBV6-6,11,CASTDYYEQYF
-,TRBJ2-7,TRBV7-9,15,CASSHPAGPSYEQYF
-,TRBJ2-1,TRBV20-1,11,CSARAIGEQFF
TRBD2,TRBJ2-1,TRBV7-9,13,CASSSGLDNEQFF
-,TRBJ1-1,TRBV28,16,CASSDNRHRDEFVAFF
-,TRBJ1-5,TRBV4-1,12,CASKGGNQPQHF
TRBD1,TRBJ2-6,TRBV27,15,CASSWGQAGANVLTF
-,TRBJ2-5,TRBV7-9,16,CASSLASGSSGETQYF
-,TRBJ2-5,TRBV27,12,CARGGQEETQYF
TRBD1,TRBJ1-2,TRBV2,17,CASSEVGQGRENYGYTF
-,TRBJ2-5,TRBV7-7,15,CASSPEDHSGETQYF
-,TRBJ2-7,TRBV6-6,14,CASSYENSWNEQYF
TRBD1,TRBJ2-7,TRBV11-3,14,CASSGWTGTYEQYF
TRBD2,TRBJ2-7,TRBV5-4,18,CASSWGRDRDYFTYEQYF
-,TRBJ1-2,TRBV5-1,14,CASSLTGGNYGYTF
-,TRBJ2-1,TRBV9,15,CASSTWPGPYNEQFF
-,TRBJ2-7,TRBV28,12,CASNRVSYEQYF
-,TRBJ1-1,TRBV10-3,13,CAISVQADTEAFF
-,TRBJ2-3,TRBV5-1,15,CASSLAGFSTDTQYF
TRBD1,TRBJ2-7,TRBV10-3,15,CAISDWTGLAYEQYF
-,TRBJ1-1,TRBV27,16,CASSLLPGGANTEAFF
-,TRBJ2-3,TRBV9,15,CASSVVGGPADTQYF
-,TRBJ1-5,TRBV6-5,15,CASSTQGGSNQPQHF
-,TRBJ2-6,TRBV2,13,CASISAGANVLTF
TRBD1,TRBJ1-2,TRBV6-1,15,CASSDLGTGMDGYTF
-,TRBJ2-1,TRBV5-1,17,CASSLGASEEWFNEQFF
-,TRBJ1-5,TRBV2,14,CASSVGQANQPQHF
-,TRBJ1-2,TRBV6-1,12,CASSEVWGLATF
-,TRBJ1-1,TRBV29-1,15,CSVEDLAGMNTEAFF
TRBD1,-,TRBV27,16,CASSLIGTGGEYEQYF
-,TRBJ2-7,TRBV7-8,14,CASSSTGQSYEQYF
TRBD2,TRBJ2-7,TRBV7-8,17,CASSLAEAGFWTYEQYF
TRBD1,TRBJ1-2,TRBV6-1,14,CASSVMTGEHGYTF
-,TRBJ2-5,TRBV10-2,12,CASRSYQETQYF
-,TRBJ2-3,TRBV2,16,CASNGAGVVSTDTQYF